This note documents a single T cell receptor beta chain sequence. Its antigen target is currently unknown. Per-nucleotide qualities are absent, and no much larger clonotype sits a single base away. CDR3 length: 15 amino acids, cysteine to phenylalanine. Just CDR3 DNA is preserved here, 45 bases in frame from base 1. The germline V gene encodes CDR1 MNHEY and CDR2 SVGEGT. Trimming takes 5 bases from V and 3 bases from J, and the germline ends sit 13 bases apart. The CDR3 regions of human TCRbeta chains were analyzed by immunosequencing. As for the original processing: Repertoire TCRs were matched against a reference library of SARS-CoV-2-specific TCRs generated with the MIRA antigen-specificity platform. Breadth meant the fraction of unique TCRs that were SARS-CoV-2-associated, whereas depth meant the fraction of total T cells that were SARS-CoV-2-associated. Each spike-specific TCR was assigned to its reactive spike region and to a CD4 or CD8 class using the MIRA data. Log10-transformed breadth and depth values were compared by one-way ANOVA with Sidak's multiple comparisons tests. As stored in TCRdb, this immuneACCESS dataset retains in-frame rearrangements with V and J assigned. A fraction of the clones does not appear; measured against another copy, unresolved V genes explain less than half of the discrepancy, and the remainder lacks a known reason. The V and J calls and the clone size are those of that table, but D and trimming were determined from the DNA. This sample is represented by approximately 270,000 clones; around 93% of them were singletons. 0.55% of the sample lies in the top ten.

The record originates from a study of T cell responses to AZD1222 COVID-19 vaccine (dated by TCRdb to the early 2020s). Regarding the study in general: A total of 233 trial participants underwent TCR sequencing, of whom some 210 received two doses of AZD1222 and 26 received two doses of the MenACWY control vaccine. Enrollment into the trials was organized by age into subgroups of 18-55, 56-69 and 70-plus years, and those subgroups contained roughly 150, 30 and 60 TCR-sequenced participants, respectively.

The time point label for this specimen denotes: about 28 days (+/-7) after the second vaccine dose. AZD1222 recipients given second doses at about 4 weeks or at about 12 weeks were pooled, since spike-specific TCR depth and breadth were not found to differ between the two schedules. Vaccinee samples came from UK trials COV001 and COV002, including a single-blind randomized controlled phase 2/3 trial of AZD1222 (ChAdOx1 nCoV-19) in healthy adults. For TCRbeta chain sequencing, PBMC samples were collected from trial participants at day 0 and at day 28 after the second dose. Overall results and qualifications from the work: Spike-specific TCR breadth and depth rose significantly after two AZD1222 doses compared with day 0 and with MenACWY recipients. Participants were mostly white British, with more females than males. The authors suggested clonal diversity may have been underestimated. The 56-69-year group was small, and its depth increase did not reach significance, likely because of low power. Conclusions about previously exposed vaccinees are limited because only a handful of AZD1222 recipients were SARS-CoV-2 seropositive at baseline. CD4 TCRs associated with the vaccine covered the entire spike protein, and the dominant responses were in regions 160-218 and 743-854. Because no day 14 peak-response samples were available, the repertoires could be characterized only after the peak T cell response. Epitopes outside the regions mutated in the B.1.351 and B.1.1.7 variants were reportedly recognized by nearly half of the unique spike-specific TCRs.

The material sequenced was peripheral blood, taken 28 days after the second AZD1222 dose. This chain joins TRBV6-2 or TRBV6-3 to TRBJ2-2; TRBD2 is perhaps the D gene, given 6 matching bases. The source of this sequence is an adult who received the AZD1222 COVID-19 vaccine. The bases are TGTGCCAGCAGTCAATTGCGCGGGGACACCGGGGAGCTGTTTTTT. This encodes CASSQLRGDTGELFF.